The present TCR beta chain was sequenced within a study of T cell clones after liver transplantation. Whole-study findings and limits: Donor-reactive sequences fell more than third party-reactive ones, suggesting partial deletion. In two subjects, few donor cells limited the measurable donor-reactive repertoire.

The germline V and J ends were trimmed by 3 bases and 4 bases, with 14 bases remaining between them. The CDR3 extends over 15 amino acids. Germline V gives CDR1 SGDLS, CDR2 YYNGEE. A note on this clone: Antigen unknown.

Repertoires were generated with immunoSEQ multiplex PCR, while TCRdb's copy carries only in-frame clones and drops some. The repertoire holds around 60,000 clones, with about two thirds as singletons. This receptor was obtained from a human donor who received a liver transplant. This specimen was CD4+ T cells from blood, taken before liver transplant. This chain connects TRBV9 to TRBJ2-1, with D possibly TRBD1 on 6 matching bases. CDR3 amino acids: CASSAVDSHYNEQFF. CDR3 nucleotides: TGTGCCAGCAGCGCCGTGGACAGCCATTACAATGAGCAGTTCTTC.